A selection of T cell receptor beta chains follows, all from one sample in a study of blood T cell repertoires in COVID-19. The protocol was immunoSEQ multiplex PCR, while the TCRdb copy is restricted to in-frame clones and leaves out a portion. This table has about 200,000 clones, 80% appearing once. Source material: peripheral blood. Every receptor here comes from a man aged 60-69 years with acute or convalescent COVID-19. Each CDR3 is given without its conserved first and last residue. Part of the rows lack a size; the others show once, few, many or a class for expanded clones.

v_call	cdr3_length	j_call	clone_size	cdr3_aa
TRBV27	16	TRBJ2-6	-	ASSLSQGASSGANVLT
TRBV19	12	TRBJ2-1	-	ASSSRTSKNEQF
TRBV7-9	12	TRBJ1-2	-	ASSFISGKGGYT
TRBV7-3	11	TRBJ2-1	-	ASSSTRGNEQF
TRBV2	14	TRBJ2-2	once	ASMGTSGPNTGELF
TRBV28	14	TRBJ1-6	-	ASSTPGGTAWDSLH
TRBV5-6	12	TRBJ1-5	-	ASSKQGVNQPQH
TRBV6-6	12	TRBJ1-5	-	ASSYSYTDQPQH
TRBV24-1	12	TRBJ1-3	-	ATSGGGAGNTIY
TRBV4-2	12	TRBJ2-5	-	ASSQDSQRGTQY
TRBV4-1	13	TRBJ1-2	-	ASSQDQGRSYGYT
TRBV2	12	TRBJ1-5	-	ASSRGQGGQPQH
TRBV19	12	TRBJ2-1	-	ASSLRQEYNEQF
TRBV7-9	16	TRBJ1-6	few	ASSLVHGSGTYNSPLH
TRBV4-3	15	TRBJ2-3	-	ASSQDRASIRLGKQY
TRBV4-3	13	TRBJ1-4	once	ASSQDQTGGRKLF
TRBV4-1	14	TRBJ1-4	-	ASSLAPAVTNEKLF
TRBV19	14	TRBJ1-6	-	ASSIRGGGNNSPLH
TRBV5-1	13	TRBJ2-2	-	ASRWDRGRTGELF
TRBV3-1/TRBV3-2	14	TRBJ2-1	few	ASSNRLASAYNEQF
TRBV9	12	TRBJ2-5	-	ASSVAPGLETQY
TRBV9	12	TRBJ1-5	-	ASSVSGLDQPQH